This entry features one TCR beta chain sequence. Using immunoSEQ multiplex PCR, the repertoire was profiled, and TCRdb retains in-frame clones only, with some absent. The table records more than 25,000 clones, about 92% of them present only once. This record comes from a study of T cell changes during pregnancy in multiple sclerosis. Trimming pared 5 bases from V and 8 bases from J, leaving 18 bases between. Per germline, CDR1 KGHSY and CDR2 FQNENV. The CDR3 is 14 residues long. This TCR derives from a female donor in good health, enrolled as a control in a pregnancy study. This chain joins TRBV16 and TRBJ1-2, with no clear D. The specimen was peripheral blood, collected in the first trimester of pregnancy. The CDR3 nucleotides are TGTGCCAGCAGCTCCCCCGTCGCTGGCAGGGGCTACACCTTC. Translating it yields CASSSPVAGRGYTF.